This T cell receptor beta chain originates from a study of early T cells in non-severe SARS-CoV-2 infection. One entry per CDR3 protein results from TCRdb running MiXCR on the 5' RACE reads. This table has 50,000 to 60,000 distinct CDR3 sequences, about an eighth appearing once. This clonotype was seen only a few times. The CDR3 consists of 14 residues. After removal of 6 bases from V and 3 bases from J, the junction contained 7 bases not matched to a gene. V and J are TRBV12-3 or TRBV12-4 and TRBJ1-1, with 7 bases lining up with TRBD1. This TCR derives from an adult who was a healthcare worker with PCR-confirmed SARS-CoV-2 infection or an uninfected control (not recorded which). Sequencing was carried out using whole blood. The CDR3 is CASSPGQAHTEAFF. CDR3 nucleotide sequence: TGTGCCAGCAGCCCCGGACAGGCGCACACTGAAGCTTTCTTT.